What follows describes a single T cell receptor (beta chain). The data were obtained in a study of CD8 T cells in Susac syndrome. Study-level information: Sequencing included Susac syndrome patients, over five of them with active disease and under 10 in remission.

Germline CDR1 GTSNPN, CDR2 SVGIG (reference sequence). The CDR3 totals 13 residues. The V end lost 0 bases, the J end lost 8 bases, and 10 bases lay between the germline ends. RNA totalling about 0.45 to 1 ug underwent reverse transcription with random hexamers. Amplification of TCR beta CDR3 across 54 Vbeta and 13 Jbeta was performed with immunoSEQ multiplex PCR. One entry per CDR3 protein results from TCRdb running MiXCR on the immunoSEQ multiplex PCR reads. The sample includes 130,000 to 150,000 distinct CDR3 sequences, nearly 97% of them seen just once. This clonotype was obtained from a human donor with Susac syndrome. This chain uses TRBV30 with TRBJ1-4; D ambiguous. The sequenced material came from CD4+ T cells from PBMCs. CDR3 amino acids: CAWSVRAGEKLFF. The CDR3 DNA sequence: TGTGCCTGGAGTGTCCGGGCGGGGGAAAAACTGTTTTTT.